This TCR beta chain came from a study of blood T cell repertoires in COVID-19. The protocol was immunoSEQ multiplex PCR, while the TCRdb copy is restricted to in-frame clones and leaves out a portion. Here the sample spans about 270,000 clones, about 90% being singletons. Trimming removed 3 bases at V and 9 bases at J, with 18 bases between. The CDR3 length is 14 residues. Germline CDR1 reads SQVTM; CDR2 reads ANQGSEA. The sequenced material came from PBMCs or T cells enriched from blood (not recorded which). V is TRBV29-1 and J is TRBJ2-1; a weak D match, TRBD1 (6 bases). This TCR was sampled from a woman aged 25 to 39 with acute COVID-19. CDR3 residues: CSVESQGLVSEQFF. The CDR3, as DNA: TGCAGCGTTGAGTCGCAGGGGCTAGTGAGTGAGCAGTTCTTC.